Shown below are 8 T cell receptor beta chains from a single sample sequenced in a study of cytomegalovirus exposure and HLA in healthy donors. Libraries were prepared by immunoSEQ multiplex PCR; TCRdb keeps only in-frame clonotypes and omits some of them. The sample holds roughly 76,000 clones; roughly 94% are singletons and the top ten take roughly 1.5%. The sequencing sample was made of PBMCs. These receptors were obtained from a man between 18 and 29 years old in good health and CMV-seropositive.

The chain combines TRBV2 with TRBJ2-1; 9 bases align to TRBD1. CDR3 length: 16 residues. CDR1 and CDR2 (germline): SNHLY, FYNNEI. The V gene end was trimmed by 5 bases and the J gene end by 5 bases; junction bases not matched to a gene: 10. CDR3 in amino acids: CASSYPGQGYDNEQFF. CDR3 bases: TGTGCCAGCAGTTACCCGGGACAGGGATATGACAATGAGCAGTTCTTC.

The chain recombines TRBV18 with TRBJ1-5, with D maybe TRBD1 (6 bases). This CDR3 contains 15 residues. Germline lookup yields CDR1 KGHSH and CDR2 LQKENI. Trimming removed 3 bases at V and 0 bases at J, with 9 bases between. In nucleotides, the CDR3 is TGTGCCAGCTCACCTGGACAGCCTAGCAATCAGCCCCAGCATTTT. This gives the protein CASSPGQPSNQPQHF.

This CDR3 reads CASSLLSYGYTF. CDR3 nucleotides: TGTGCCAGCAGTTTATTATCCTATGGCTACACCTTC. This chain links TRBV28 with TRBJ1-2; D uncertain. Trimming took 1 base from V and 4 from J, leaving 4 bases between them. CDR1 is MDHEN, CDR2 SYDVKM, per germline. The CDR3 totals 12 residues.

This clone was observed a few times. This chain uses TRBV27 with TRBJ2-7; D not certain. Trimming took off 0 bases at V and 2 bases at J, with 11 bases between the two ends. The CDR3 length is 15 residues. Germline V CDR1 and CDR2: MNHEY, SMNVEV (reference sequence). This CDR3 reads CASSLSPGNTYEQYF. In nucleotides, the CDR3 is TGTGCCAGCAGTTTATCACCAGGCAATACCTACGAGCAGTACTTC.

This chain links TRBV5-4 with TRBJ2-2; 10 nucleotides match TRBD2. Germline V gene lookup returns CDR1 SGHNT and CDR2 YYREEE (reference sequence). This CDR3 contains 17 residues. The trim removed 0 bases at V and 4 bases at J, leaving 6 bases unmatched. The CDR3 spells CASSLAGLAGATGELFF. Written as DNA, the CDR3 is TGTGCCAGCAGCTTGGCCGGGCTAGCGGGAGCCACCGGGGAGCTGTTTTTT.

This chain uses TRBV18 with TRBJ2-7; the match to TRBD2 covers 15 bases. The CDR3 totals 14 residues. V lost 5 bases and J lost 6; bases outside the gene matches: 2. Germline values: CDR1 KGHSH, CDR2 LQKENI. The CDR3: CASSAGLAGGEQYF. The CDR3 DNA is TGTGCCAGCTCAGCGGGACTAGCGGGGGGCGAGCAGTACTTC.

CDR3 residues: CASTIGDRDADTQYF. DNA for the CDR3: TGTGCCAGTACCATAGGGGACAGGGATGCAGATACGCAGTATTTT. The chain recombines TRBV19 with TRBJ2-3, with 9 positions matching TRBD1. The germline V gene encodes CDR1 LNHDA and CDR2 SQIVND (reference sequence). CDR3 length equals 15 residues. Trimming removed 7 bases from V and 4 bases from J; junction bases left unmatched: 9.

The CDR3 here is CASSKLGRETQYF. Written as DNA, the CDR3 is TGTGCCAGTAGTAAATTGGGGCGAGAGACCCAGTACTTC. The chain uses TRBV19 and TRBJ2-5; D perhaps matches TRBD1 (5 bases). The germline V gene has CDR1 LNHDA and CDR2 SQIVND (reference sequence). CDR3 length: 13 amino acids. The ends were cut back, 4 bases at V and 4 bases at J, with 10 bases in the middle.